This entry is about one T cell receptor beta chain. The table came from immunoSEQ multiplex PCR; TCRdb's copy has only in-frame clones and leaves some out. Among about 150,000 clones listed, more than 85% were seen once. These data belong to a study of control samples from healthy donors and cancer patients. The V end lost 5 bases, the J end lost 10 bases, and 18 bases lay between the germline ends. CDR3 length: 14 amino acids. Germline-derived CDR1 and CDR2 are SGHTA and FQGTGA. Input material: blood. The chain combines TRBV7-3 with TRBJ2-1, with a tentative D call TRBD1 (6 bases). This TCR came from a woman aged 40 to 50 in good health. The CDR3 loop is CASSPTLQGYEQFF. The CDR3 DNA follows: TGTGCCAGCAGCCCGACGTTACAGGGCTACGAGCAGTTCTTC.